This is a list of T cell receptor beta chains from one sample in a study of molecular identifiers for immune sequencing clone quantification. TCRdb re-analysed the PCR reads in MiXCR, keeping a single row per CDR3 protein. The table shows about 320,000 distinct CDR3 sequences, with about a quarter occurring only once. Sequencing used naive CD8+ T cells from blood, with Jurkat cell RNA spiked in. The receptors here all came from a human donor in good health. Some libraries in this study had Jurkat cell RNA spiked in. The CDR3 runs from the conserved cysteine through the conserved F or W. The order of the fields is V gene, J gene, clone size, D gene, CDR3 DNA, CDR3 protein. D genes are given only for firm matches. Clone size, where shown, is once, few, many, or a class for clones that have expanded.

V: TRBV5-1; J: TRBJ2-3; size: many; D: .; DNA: TGCGCCAGCAGCTTGGAACCGGGGACTAGCACAGATACGCAGTATTTT; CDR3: CASSLEPGTSTDTQYF
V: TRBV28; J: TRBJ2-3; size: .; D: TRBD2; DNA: TGTGCCAGCAGTTTGACTAGCGGAGGCGCAGATACGCAGTATTTT; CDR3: CASSLTSGGADTQYF
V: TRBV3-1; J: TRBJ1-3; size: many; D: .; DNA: TGTGCCAGCAGTTACGACAGCCGAAACACCATATATTTT; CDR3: CASSYDSRNTIYF
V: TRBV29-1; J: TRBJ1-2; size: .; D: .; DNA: TGCGGCGGATCTTCAAACTATGGCTACACCTTC; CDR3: CGGSSNYGYTF
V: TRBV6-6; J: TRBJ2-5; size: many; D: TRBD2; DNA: TGTGCCAGCAGTTATCCGCTTGGACTAGCGGAAGAAGAGACCCAGTACTTC; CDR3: CASSYPLGLAEEETQYF
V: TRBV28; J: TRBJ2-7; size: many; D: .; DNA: TGTGCCAGCAGGGCCACGGGGTCGAGCTCCTACGAGCAGTACTTC; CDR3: CASRATGSSSYEQYF
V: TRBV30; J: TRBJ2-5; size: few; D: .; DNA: TGTGCCTGGAGTGAAGGGATGGAGACCCAGTACTTC; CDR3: CAWSEGMETQYF
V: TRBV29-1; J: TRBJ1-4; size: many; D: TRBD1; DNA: TGCAGCGTGGGGACAGGGATTCGTGAAAAACTGTTTTTT; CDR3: CSVGTGIREKLFF
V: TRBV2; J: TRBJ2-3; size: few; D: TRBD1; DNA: TGTGCCAGCAAGAAGACAGGGGGCATATTGGTAGATACGCAGTATTTT; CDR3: CASKKTGGILVDTQYF
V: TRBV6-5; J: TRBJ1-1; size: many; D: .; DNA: TGTGCCAGCAGCCGTCCGGGACACCCGAACACTGAAGCTTTCTTT; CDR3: CASSRPGHPNTEAFF
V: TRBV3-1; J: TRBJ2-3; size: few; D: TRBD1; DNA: TGTGCCAGCAGCCAATACAGGGGGCGAACAGATACGCAGTATTTT; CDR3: CASSQYRGRTDTQYF
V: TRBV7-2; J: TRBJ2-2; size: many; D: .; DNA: TGTGCCAGCAGCCCCCGACTCACCCGCCCCGGGGAGCTGTTTTTT; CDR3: CASSPRLTRPGELFF
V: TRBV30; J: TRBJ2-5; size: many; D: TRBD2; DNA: TGTGCCTGGAGTAGCGGGGGGGCCGGTGAGACCCAGTACTTC; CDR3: CAWSSGGAGETQYF
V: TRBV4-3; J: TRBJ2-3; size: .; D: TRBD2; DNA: TGCGCCAGCAGTTCTAGCGGGAGGGTCCCAGATACGCAGTATTTT; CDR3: CASSSSGRVPDTQYF
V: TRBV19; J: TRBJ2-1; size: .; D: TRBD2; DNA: TGTGCCAGTAGTTCAGATAGCGGGACCTCCTACAATGAGCAGTTCTTC; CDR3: CASSSDSGTSYNEQFF
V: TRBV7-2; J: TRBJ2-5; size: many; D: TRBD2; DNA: TGTGCCAGCAGCTCTAGCGGGAGAGCGGAGACCCAGTACTTC; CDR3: CASSSSGRAETQYF
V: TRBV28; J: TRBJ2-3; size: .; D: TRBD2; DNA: TGTGCCAGCAGTCCCCGGACTAGCGGGGTTACCACGGGTACGCAGTATTTT; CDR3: CASSPRTSGVTTGTQYF
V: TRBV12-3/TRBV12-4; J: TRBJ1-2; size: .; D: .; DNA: TGTGCCAGCAGTTTAGATTGGGGGGTTGATATTCGTCCCTCGGACAGTGGCTATGGCTACACCTTC; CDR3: CASSLDWGVDIRPSDSGYGYTF
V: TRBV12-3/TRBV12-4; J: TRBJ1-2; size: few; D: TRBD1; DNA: TGTGCCAGCAGTTCCCTTTGGGACAGAGATGGAGGCTACACCTTC; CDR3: CASSSLWDRDGGYTF